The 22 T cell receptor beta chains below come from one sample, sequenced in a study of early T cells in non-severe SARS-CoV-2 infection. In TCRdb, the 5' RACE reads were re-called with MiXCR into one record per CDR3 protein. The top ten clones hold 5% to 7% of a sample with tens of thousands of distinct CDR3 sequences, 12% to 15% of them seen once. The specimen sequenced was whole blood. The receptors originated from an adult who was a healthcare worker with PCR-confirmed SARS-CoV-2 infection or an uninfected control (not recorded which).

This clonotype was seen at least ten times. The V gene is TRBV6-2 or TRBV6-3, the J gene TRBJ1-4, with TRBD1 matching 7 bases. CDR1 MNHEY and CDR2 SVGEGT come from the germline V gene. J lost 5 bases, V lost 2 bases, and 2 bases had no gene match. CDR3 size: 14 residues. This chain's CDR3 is CASSYPGGNEKLFF. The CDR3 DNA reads TGTGCCAGCAGTTACCCAGGGGGAAATGAAAAACTGTTTTTT.

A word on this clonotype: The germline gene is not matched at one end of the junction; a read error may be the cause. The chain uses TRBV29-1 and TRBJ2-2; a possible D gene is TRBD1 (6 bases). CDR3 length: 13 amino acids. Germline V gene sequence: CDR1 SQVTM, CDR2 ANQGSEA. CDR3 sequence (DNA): TGCAGCATTGACAGGACGAACACCGGGGAGCTGTTTTTT. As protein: CSIDRTNTGELFF.

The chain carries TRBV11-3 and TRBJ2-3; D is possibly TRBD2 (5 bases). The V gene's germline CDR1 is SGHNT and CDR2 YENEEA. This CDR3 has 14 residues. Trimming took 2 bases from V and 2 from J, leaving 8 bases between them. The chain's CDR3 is CASSLKADTDTQYF. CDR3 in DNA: TGTGCCAGCAGCTTAAAAGCGGACACAGATACGCAGTATTTT.

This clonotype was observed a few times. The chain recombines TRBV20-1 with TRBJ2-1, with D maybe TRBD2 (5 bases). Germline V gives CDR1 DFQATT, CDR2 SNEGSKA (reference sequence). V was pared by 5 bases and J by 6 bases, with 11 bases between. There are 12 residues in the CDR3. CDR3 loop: CSAPAVVNEQFF. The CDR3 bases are TGCAGTGCTCCAGCGGTGGTCAATGAGCAGTTCTTC.

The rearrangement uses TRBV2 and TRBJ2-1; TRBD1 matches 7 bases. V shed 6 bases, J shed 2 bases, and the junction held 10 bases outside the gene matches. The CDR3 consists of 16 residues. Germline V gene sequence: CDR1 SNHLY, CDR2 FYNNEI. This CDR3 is CASRESWDRPYNEQFF. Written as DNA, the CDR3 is TGTGCCAGCAGAGAAAGTTGGGACAGACCCTACAATGAGCAGTTCTTC. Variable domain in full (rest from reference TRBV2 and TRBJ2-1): EPEVTQTPSHQVTQMGQEVILRCVPISNHLYFYWYRQILGQKVEFLVSFYNNEISEKSEIFDDQFSVERPDGSNFTLKIRSTKLEDSAMYFCASRESWDRPYNEQFFGPGTRLTVL.

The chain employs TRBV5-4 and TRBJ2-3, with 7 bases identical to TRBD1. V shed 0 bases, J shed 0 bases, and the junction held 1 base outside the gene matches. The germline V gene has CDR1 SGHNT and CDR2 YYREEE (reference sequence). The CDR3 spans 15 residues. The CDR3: CASSLVTGSTDTQYF. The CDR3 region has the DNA TGTGCCAGCAGCTTGGTGACAGGGAGCACAGATACGCAGTATTTT.

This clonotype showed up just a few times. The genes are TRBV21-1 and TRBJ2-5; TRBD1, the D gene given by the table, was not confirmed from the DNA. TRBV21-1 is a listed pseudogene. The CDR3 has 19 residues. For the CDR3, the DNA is TGTGCCAGCAGCAAAGTACTCAAGGACCCCAGCCCTGCGCCTCACGCCCAGTACTTC. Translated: CASSKVLKDPSPAPHAQYF.

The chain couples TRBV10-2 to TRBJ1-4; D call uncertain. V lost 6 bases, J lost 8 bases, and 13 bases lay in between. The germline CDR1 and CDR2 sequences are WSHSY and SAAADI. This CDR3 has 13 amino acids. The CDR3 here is CASRRAGEEKLFF. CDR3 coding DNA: TGCGCCAGCAGGCGGGCCGGTGAGGAAAAACTGTTTTTT.

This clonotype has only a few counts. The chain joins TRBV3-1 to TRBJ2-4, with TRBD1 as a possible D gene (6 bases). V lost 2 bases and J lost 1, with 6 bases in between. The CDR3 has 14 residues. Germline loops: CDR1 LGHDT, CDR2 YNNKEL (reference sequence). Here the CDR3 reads CASSQQGAKNIQYF. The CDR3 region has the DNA TGTGCCAGCAGCCAACAGGGGGCCAAAAACATTCAGTACTTC. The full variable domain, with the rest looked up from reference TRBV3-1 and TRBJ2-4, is DTAVSQTPKYLVTQMGNDKSIKCEQNLGHDTMYWYKQDSKKFLKIMFSYNNKELIINETVPNRFSPKSPDKAHLNLHINSLELGDSAVYFCASSQQGAKNIQYFGAGTRLSVL.

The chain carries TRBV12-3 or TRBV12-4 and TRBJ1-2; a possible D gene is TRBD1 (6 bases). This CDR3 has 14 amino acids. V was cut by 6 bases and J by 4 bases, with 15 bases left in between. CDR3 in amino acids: CASRTGGWGYGYTF. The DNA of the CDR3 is TGTGCCAGCAGGACGGGGGGCTGGGGCTATGGCTACACCTTC.

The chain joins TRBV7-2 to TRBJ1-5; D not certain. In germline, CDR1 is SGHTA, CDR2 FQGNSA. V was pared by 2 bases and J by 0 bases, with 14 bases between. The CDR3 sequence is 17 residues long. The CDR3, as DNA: TGTGCCAGCAGCTTACAGGCAGGAGTCTATAGCAATCAGCCCCAGCATTTT. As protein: CASSLQAGVYSNQPQHF.

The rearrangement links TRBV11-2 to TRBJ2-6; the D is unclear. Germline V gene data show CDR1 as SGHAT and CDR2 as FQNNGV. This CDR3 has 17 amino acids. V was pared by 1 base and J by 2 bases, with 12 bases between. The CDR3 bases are TGTGCCAGCAGCTTAGTACAGAAAGGCGCTGGGGCCAACGTCCTGACTTTC. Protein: CASSLVQKGAGANVLTF.

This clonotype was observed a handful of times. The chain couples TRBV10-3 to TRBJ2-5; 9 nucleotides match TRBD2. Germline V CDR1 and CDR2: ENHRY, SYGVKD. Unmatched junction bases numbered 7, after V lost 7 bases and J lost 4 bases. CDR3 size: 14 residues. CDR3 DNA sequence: TGTGCCATCAATACGGGACTAGCTGGAGAGACCCAGTACTTC. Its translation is CAINTGLAGETQYF.

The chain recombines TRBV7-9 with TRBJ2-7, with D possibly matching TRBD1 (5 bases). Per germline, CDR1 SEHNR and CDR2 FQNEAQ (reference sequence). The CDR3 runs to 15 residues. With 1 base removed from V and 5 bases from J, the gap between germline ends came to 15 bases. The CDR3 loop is CASSLVSRAADEQYF. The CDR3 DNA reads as TGTGCCAGCAGCTTAGTAAGCAGGGCGGCGGACGAGCAGTACTTC.

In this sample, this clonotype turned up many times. In DNA form, the CDR3 reads TGTGCCTGGACTAAGGGAAACACCATATATTTT. As protein: CAWTKGNTIYF. V and J are TRBV30 and TRBJ1-3; D unresolved. The germline CDR1 and CDR2 sequences are GTSNPN and SVGIG (reference sequence). V lost 4 bases and J 4 bases, leaving 5 bases between the germline ends. The CDR3 loop spans 11 amino acids.

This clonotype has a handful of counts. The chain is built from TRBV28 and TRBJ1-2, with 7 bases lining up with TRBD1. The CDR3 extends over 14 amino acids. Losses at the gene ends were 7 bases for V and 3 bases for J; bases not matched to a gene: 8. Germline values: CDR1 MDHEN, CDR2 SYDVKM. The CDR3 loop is CASTVLDRDYGYTF. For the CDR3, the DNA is TGTGCCAGCACCGTACTCGACAGGGACTATGGCTACACCTTC.

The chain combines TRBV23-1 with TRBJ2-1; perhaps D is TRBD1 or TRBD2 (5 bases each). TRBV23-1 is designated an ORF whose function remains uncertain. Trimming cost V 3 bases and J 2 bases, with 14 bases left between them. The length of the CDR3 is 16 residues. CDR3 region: CASSHDGTAAYNEQFF. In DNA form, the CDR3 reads TGCGCCAGCAGTCACGACGGGACGGCGGCCTACAATGAGCAGTTCTTC.

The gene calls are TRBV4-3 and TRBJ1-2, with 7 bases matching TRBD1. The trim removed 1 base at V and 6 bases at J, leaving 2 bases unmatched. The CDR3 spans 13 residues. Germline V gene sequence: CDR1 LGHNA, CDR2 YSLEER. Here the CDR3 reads CASSQGRGDGYTF. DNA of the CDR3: TGCGCCAGCAGCCAAGGCAGGGGGGATGGCTACACCTTC.

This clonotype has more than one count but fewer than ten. The CDR3 region is CASRGGTGITDTQYF. Written as DNA, the CDR3 is TGTGCCAGCAGGGGGGGGACAGGGATTACAGATACGCAGTATTTT. This chain joins TRBV12-3 or TRBV12-4 and TRBJ2-3, with 9 bases lining up with TRBD1. The CDR3 is 15 residues long. After removal of 6 bases from V and 3 bases from J, the junction contained 7 bases not matched to a gene.

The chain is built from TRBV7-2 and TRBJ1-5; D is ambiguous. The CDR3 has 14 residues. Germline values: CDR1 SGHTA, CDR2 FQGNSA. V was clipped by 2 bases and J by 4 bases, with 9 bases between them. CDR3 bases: TGTGCCAGCAGCTTAAAGGGTTTGAATCAGCCCCAGCATTTT. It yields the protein CASSLKGLNQPQHF.

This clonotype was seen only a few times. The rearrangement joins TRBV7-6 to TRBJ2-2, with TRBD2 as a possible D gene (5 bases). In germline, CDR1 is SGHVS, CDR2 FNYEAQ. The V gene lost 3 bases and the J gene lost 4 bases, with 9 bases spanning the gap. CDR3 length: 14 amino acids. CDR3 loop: CASSFSGSTGELFF. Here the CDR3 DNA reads TGTGCCAGCAGCTTTTCGGGATCCACCGGGGAGCTGTTTTTT. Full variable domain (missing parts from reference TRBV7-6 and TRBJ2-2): GAGVSQSPRYKVTKRGQDVALRCDPISGHVSLYWYRQALGQGPEFLTYFNYEAQQDKSGLPNDRFSAERPEGSISTLTIQRTEQRDSAMYRCASSFSGSTGELFFGEGSRLTVL.

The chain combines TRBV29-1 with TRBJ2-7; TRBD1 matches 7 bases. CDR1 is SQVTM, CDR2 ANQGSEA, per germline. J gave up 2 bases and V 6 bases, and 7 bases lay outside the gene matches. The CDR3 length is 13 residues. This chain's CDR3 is CSVEDRRTYEQYF. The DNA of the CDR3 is TGCAGCGTCGAGGACAGGCGAACCTACGAGCAGTACTTC.